The entry below describes one T cell receptor (beta chain). The sample holds other DNA sequences that translate to the same CDR3. The sample is drawn from a study of blood T cell repertoires in COVID-19. The wider study: Some COVID-19 samples were acute and others convalescent; all came from the United States, Italy and Spain. Nucleic acid was either cDNA or gDNA, and it came from T cells, B-cell-depleted T cells, or PBMCs.

Per the authors' pipeline: Researchers report that nucleated cell counts were estimated from reference gene primer amplification. Profiling relied on immunoSEQ multiplex PCR, and the TCRdb table lists in-frame clones only, not all of them. V and J calls and clone size come straight from that table; D and trimming were deduced from the DNA. The sample yields around 200,000 clones, 70% to 90% seen once. The CDR3 is 13 residues long. V gave up 4 bases and J gave up 0 bases, with 6 bases separating them. Per the germline V gene, CDR1 is KGHSH and CDR2 is LQKENI. Sequenced sample: peripheral blood. The receptor's source is a woman over 75 with acute or convalescent COVID-19. The chain recombines TRBV18 with TRBJ1-1, with TRBD1 as a possible D gene (6 bases). CDR3 bases: TGTGCCAGCTCACAGGGGGTGAACACTGAAGCTTTCTTT. This encodes CASSQGVNTEAFF. The full variable domain, with the rest looked up from reference TRBV18 and TRBJ1-1, is NAGVMQNPRHLVRRRGQEARLRCSPMKGHSHVYWYRQLPEEGLKFMVYLQKENIIDESGMPKERFSAEFPKEGPSILRIQQVVRGDSAAYFCASSQGVNTEAFFGQGTRLTVV.